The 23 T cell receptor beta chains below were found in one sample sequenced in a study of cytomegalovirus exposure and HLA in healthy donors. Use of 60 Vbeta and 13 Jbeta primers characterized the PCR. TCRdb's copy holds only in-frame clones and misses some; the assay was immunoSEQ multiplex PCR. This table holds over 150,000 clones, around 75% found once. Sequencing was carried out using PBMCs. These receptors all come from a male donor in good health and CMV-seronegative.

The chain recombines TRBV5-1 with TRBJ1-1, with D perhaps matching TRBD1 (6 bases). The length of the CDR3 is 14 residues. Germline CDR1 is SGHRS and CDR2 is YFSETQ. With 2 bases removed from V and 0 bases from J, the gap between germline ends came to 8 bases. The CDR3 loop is CASSFRDMNTEAFF. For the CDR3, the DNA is TGCGCCAGCAGCTTCCGGGACATGAACACTGAAGCTTTCTTT. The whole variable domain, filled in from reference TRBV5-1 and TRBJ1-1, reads KAGVTQTPRYLIKTRGQQVTLSCSPISGHRSVSWYQQTPGQGLQFLFEYFSETQRNKGNFPGRFSGRQFSNSRSEMNVSTLELGDSALYLCASSFRDMNTEAFFGQGTRLTVV.

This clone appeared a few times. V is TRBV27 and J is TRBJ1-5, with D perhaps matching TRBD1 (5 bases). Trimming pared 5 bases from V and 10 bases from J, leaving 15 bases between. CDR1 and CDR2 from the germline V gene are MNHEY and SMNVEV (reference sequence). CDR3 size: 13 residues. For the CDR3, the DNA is TGTGCCAGCAGTCCGATACAGCAGGGTCCCCAGCATTTT. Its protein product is CASSPIQQGPQHF.

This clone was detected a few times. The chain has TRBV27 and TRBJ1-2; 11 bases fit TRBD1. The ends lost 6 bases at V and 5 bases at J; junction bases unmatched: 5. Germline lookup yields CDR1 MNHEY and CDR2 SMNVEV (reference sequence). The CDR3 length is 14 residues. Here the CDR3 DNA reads TGTGCCAGCAGAGGGACAGGGGGACTATATGGCTACACCTTC. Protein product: CASRGTGGLYGYTF.

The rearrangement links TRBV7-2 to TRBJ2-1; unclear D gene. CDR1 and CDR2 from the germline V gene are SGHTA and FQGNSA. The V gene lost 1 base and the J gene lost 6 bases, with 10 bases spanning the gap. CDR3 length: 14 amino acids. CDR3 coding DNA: TGTGCCAGCAGCTTAGTCCTAGAAGTCAATGAGCAGTTCTTC. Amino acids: CASSLVLEVNEQFF.

Here the CDR3 reads CASSYSGSEAFF. Here the CDR3 DNA reads TGTGCCAGCAGTTATTCGGGGTCTGAAGCTTTCTTT. The J gene is TRBJ1-1, the V gene TRBV6-6; no definite D call. This CDR3 spans 12 amino acids. V gave up 3 bases and J gave up 6 bases, with 8 bases separating them. CDR1 is MNHNY, CDR2 SVGAGI, per germline (reference sequence).

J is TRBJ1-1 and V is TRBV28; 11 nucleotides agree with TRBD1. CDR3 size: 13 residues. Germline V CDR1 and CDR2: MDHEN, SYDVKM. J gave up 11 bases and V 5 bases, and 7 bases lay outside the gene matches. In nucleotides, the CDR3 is TGTGCCAGCAGTCCCGGACAGGGGGCCGGGGCTTTCTTT. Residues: CASSPGQGAGAFF. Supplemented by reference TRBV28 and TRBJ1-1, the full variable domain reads DVKVTQSSRYLVKRTGEKVFLECVQDMDHENMFWYRQDPGLGLRLIYFSYDVKMKEKGDIPEGYSVSREKKERFSLILESASTNQTSMYLCASSPGQGAGAFFGQGTRLTVV.

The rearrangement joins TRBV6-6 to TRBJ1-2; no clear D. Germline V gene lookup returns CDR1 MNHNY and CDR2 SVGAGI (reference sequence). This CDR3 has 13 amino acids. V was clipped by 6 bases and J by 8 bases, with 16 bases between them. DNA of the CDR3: TGTGCCAGCAGCGACCAGGATCTCATGGGCTACACCTTC. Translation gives CASSDQDLMGYTF.

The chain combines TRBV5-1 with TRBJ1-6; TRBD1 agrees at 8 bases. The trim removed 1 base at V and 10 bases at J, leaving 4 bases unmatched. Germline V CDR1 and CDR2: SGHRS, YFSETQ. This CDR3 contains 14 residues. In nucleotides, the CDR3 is TGCGCCAGCAGCTTGTACAGGGGGGCGTCACCCCTCCACTTT. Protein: CASSLYRGASPLHF.

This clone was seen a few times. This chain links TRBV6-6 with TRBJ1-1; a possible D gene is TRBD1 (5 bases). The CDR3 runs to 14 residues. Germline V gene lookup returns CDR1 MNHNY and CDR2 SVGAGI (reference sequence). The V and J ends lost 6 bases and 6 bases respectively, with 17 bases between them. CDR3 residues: CASSLLLGPAEAFF. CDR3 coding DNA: TGTGCCAGCAGCCTCCTATTGGGGCCGGCTGAAGCTTTCTTT.

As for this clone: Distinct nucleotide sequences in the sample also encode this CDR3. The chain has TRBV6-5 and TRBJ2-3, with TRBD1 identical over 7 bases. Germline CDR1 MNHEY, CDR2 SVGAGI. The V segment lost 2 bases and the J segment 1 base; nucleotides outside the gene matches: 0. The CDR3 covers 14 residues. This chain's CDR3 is CASSYGQGTDTQYF. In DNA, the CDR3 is TGTGCCAGCAGTTACGGACAGGGCACAGATACGCAGTATTTT.

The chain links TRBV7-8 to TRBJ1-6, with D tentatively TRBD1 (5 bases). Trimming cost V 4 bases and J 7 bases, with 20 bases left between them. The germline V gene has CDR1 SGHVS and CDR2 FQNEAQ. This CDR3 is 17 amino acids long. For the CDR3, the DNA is TGTGCCAGCAGCTCGAACACAGGACGGAGAATAAATTCACCCCTCCACTTT. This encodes CASSSNTGRRINSPLHF.

CDR3: CASRTDSTYEQYF. CDR3 sequence (DNA): TGTGCCAGCAGGACGGACAGTACCTACGAGCAGTACTTC. The V call is TRBV28, the J call TRBJ2-7; D perhaps matches TRBD1 (6 bases). Germline assignment: CDR1 MDHEN and CDR2 SYDVKM. V lost 6 bases, J lost 2 bases, and 11 bases lay in between. This CDR3 has 13 amino acids.

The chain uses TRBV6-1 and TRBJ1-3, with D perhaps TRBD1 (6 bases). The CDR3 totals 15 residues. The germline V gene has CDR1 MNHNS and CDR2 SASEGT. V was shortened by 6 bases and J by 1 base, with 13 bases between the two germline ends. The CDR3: CASSGLTGSGNTIYF. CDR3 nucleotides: TGTGCCAGCAGCGGCCTCACAGGGTCTGGAAACACCATATATTTT.

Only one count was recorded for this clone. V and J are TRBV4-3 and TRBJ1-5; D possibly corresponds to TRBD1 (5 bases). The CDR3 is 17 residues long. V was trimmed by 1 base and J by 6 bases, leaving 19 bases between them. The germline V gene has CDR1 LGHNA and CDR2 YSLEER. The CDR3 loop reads CASSQGAQGGLSQPQHF. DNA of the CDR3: TGCGCCAGCAGCCAAGGGGCCCAGGGAGGTCTGAGTCAGCCCCAGCATTTT.

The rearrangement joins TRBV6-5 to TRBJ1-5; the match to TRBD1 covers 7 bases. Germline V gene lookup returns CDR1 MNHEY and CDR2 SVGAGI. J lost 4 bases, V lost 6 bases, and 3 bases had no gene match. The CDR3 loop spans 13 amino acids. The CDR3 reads CASRTGLNQPQHF. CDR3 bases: TGTGCCAGCAGGACAGGGCTAAATCAGCCCCAGCATTTT.

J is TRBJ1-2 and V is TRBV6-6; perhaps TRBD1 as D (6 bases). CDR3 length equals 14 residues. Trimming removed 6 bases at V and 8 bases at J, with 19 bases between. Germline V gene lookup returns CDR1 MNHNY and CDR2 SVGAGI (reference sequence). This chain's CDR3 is CASSPWAGEGGYTF. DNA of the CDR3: TGTGCCAGCAGCCCATGGGCAGGGGAGGGCGGCTACACCTTC.

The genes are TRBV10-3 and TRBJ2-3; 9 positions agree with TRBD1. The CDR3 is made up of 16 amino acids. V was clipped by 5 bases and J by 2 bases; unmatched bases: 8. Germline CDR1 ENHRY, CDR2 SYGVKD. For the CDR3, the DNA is TGTGCCATCAGTCCCGGACAGGGGTTCTCCACAGATACGCAGTATTTT. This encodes CAISPGQGFSTDTQYF.

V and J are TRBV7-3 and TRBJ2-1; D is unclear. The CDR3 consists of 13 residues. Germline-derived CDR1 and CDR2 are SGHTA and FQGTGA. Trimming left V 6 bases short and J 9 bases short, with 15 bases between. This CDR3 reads CASRLAAESEQFF. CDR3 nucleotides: TGTGCCAGCAGGTTGGCCGCTGAAAGTGAGCAGTTCTTC.

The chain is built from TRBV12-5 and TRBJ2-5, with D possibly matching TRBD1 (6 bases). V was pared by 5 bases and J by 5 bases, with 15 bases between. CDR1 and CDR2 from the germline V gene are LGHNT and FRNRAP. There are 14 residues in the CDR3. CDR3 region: CASGPQGLGETQYF. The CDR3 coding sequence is TGTGCTAGTGGTCCCCAGGGGCTAGGGGAGACCCAGTACTTC.

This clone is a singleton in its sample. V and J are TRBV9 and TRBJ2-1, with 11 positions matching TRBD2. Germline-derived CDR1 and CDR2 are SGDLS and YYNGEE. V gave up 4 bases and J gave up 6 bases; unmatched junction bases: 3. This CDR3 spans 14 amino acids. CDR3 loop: CASSISGGANEQFF. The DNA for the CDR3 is TGTGCCAGCAGCATTAGCGGGGGGGCCAATGAGCAGTTCTTC.

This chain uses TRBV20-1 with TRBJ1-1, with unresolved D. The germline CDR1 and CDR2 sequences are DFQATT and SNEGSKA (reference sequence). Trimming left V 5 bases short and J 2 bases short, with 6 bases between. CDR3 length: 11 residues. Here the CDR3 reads CSAPRNTEAFF. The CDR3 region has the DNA TGCAGTGCTCCTAGAAACACTGAAGCTTTCTTT.

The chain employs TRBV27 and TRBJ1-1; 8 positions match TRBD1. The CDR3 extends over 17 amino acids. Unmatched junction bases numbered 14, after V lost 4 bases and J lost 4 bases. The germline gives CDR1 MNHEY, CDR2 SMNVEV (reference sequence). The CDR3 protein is CASSWGGYRGRGTEAFF. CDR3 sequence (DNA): TGTGCCAGCAGTTGGGGGGGGTACAGGGGGAGAGGCACTGAAGCTTTCTTT.

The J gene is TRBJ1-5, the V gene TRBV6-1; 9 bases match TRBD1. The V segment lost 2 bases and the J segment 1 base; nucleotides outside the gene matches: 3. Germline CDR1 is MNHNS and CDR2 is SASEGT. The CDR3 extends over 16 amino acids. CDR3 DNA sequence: TGTGCCAGCAGTGAACCAGGACAGGGGAGCAATCAGCCCCAGCATTTT. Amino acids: CASSEPGQGSNQPQHF.